The 25 T cell receptor beta chains listed next were all sequenced from one sample in a study of T cells after yellow fever vaccination. TCRdb reanalysed the 5' RACE reads using MiXCR and keeps one entry per CDR3 protein. In the table there are about 340,000 distinct CDR3 sequences, approximately 3.9% of which are singletons. The source was PBMCs, collected 5 days after the yellow fever booster vaccination. Receptors originate from a man aged 18 to 30 who received the YFV17D yellow fever vaccine.

This clonotype has only a few counts. The genes are TRBV2 and TRBJ2-5, with D perhaps TRBD2 (6 bases). The germline V gene encodes CDR1 SNHLY and CDR2 FYNNEI. CDR3 length: 14 residues. V dropped 3 bases and J dropped 6 bases, with 14 bases sitting between them. For the CDR3, the DNA is TGTGCCAGCAGTGATCTCAAAGGGAGGCAGACCCAGTACTTC. This codes for CASSDLKGRQTQYF.

The V and J genes are TRBV18 and TRBJ2-3; possibly TRBD2 for D (6 bases). Germline V gives CDR1 KGHSH, CDR2 LQKENI. Trimming stripped 3 bases from V and 2 bases from J, with 12 bases between. The CDR3 runs to 15 residues. The CDR3 DNA is TGTGCCAGCTCACCGGGACTGCGAAACACAGATACGCAGTATTTT. Protein product: CASSPGLRNTDTQYF.

This chain uses TRBV18 with TRBJ2-7, with 7 nucleotides matching TRBD1. With V trimmed by 3 bases and J by 4 bases, 9 bases remained unmatched. The CDR3 is 15 residues long. Looked up from germline, CDR1 is KGHSH and CDR2 is LQKENI. The CDR3 nucleotides read TGTGCCAGCTCACCCGGACAGGTAGGCTGGTACGAGCAGTACTTC. Translating it yields CASSPGQVGWYEQYF.

This clonotype was observed a handful of times. The chain links TRBV24-1 to TRBJ2-1, with 12 bases aligning to TRBD2. The CDR3 is 20 amino acids. Germline V lookup: CDR1 KGHDR, CDR2 SFDVKD. Trimming cost V 6 bases and J 2 bases; bases outside gene matches: 16. CDR3 nucleotide sequence: TGTGCCACCAGTCCTAGCCGGGCTAGCGGGGGGGCCGTAGCCTACAATGAGCAGTTCTTC. Translating gives CATSPSRASGGAVAYNEQFF.

This clonotype showed up many times. The genes are TRBV7-6 and TRBJ2-5; perhaps TRBD2 as D (7 bases). The V and J ends lost 0 bases and 7 bases respectively, with 21 bases between them. There are 17 residues in the CDR3. Germline CDR1 and CDR2: SGHVS and FNYEAQ. CDR3 sequence: CASSLAWRVGGPRTQYF. The CDR3, as DNA: TGTGCCAGCAGCTTAGCGTGGCGAGTGGGGGGGCCGAGGACCCAGTACTTC.

J is TRBJ2-1 and V is TRBV4-1; possibly TRBD1 for D (6 bases). CDR1 is MGHRA and CDR2 is YSYEKL in the germline V gene. CDR3 size: 14 residues. The ends were cut back, 4 bases at V and 8 bases at J, with 15 bases in the middle. The chain's CDR3 is CASSRGRGMDEQFF. CDR3 nucleotide sequence: TGCGCCAGCAGCCGTGGCAGGGGAATGGATGAGCAGTTCTTC.

The V gene is TRBV20-1, the J gene TRBJ2-3; TRBD2 agrees at 9 bases. J was trimmed by 3 bases and V by 6 bases; bases with no gene match: 10. The CDR3 is made up of 15 amino acids. The germline V gene has CDR1 DFQATT and CDR2 SNEGSKA (reference sequence). CDR3: CSANLAGGQTDTQYF. The CDR3 nucleotides are TGCAGTGCGAACCTGGCGGGGGGGCAAACAGATACGCAGTATTTT.

This clonotype appeared many times. The V gene is TRBV5-1, the J gene TRBJ2-3; 11 bases line up with TRBD1. Germline CDR1 SGHRS, CDR2 YFSETQ. V gave up 2 bases and J gave up 6 bases; unmatched junction bases: 5. This CDR3 comprises 15 residues. Written as DNA, the CDR3 is TGCGCCAGCAGCTTCCAGGACAGGGGGCATGATACGCAGTATTTT. The encoded protein is CASSFQDRGHDTQYF.

This clonotype was picked up a small number of times. The chain carries TRBV9 and TRBJ1-3; D is undetermined. The V and J ends lost 3 bases and 0 bases respectively, with 19 bases between them. CDR1 SGDLS and CDR2 YYNGEE come from the germline V gene. The CDR3 contains 18 residues. The CDR3 loop is CASSADPSTADSGNTIYF. The CDR3, as DNA: TGTGCCAGCAGCGCCGACCCCAGTACAGCTGACTCTGGAAACACCATATATTTT.

Only a few counts were recorded for this clonotype. This chain connects TRBV7-9 to TRBJ2-7, with TRBD1 as a possible D gene (6 bases). The germline V gene has CDR1 SEHNR and CDR2 FQNEAQ (reference sequence). CDR3 size: 12 residues. Deletions cut 5 bases from V and 6 bases from J, with 11 bases between. The CDR3 is CASSAQGLEQYF. The CDR3 DNA follows: TGTGCCAGCAGCGCACAGGGTCTCGAGCAGTACTTC.

CDR3 in amino acids: CASSLGTDGEQYV. Here the CDR3 DNA reads TGTGCCAGCAGCCTAGGGACTGATGGCGAGCAGTACGTC. V is TRBV5-4 and J is TRBJ2-7; tentatively, D is TRBD2 (6 bases). V lost 4 bases and J 6 bases, leaving 14 bases between the germline ends. The CDR3 has 13 residues. Germline loops: CDR1 SGHNT, CDR2 YYREEE (reference sequence).

The chain joins TRBV7-8 to TRBJ1-6, with unresolved D. The V end lost 1 base, the J end lost 2 bases, and 15 bases lay between the germline ends. CDR3 length: 18 amino acids. CDR1 is SGHVS and CDR2 is FQNEAQ in the germline V gene. In nucleotides, the CDR3 is TGTGCCAGCAGCTTAGGAGTCCGGGAGGGCACCTATAATTCACCCCTCCACTTT. Translation: CASSLGVREGTYNSPLHF.

The V and J genes are TRBV11-2 and TRBJ2-7, with D possibly called TRBD1 or TRBD2 (7 bases each). From germline, CDR1 is SGHAT and CDR2 FQNNGV. V lost 5 bases to trimming and J lost 0 bases, with 20 bases between them. The CDR3 totals 17 residues. CDR3 DNA sequence: TGTGCCAGCAGCCTAGGGAGGGGGCAGAAAAGCTCCTACGAGCAGTACGTC. Its protein product is CASSLGRGQKSSYEQYV.

This clonotype has a handful of counts. The rearrangement joins TRBV5-1 to TRBJ2-5; 7 bases are a match to TRBD1. This CDR3 has 17 amino acids. In germline, CDR1 is SGHRS, CDR2 YFSETQ. V dropped 0 bases and J dropped 1; count of bases not matched to a gene: 9. The CDR3 sequence: CASSLDGTERPQETQYF. CDR3 DNA: TGCGCCAGCAGCTTGGACGGGACAGAAAGGCCCCAAGAGACCCAGTACTTC.

This clonotype was counted ten times or more. The chain is built from TRBV6-2 or TRBV6-3 and TRBJ2-7; D is possibly TRBD1 (6 bases). V lost 7 bases and J 0 bases, leaving 16 bases between the germline ends. Germline lookup yields CDR1 MNHEY and CDR2 SVGEGT. The CDR3 sequence is 15 residues long. The CDR3 DNA reads TGTGCCAGCAAAGGCTGGGGGCCCAACTCCTACGAGCAGTACGTC. It encodes CASKGWGPNSYEQYV.

This chain connects TRBV7-9 to TRBJ2-7, with D tentatively TRBD1 (5 bases). CDR1 and CDR2 (germline): SEHNR, FQNEAQ (reference sequence). V was cut by 5 bases and J by 3 bases, with 20 bases left in between. The CDR3 has 16 residues. The CDR3 nucleotides are TGTGCCAGCAGCCCCGAGGACACCTTCCTCCTCTACGAGCAGTACTTC. Translation gives CASSPEDTFLLYEQYF. Full variable domain (rest looked up from reference TRBV7-9 and TRBJ2-7): DTGVSQNPRHKITKRGQNVTFRCDPISEHNRLYWYRQTLGQGPEFLTYFQNEAQLEKSRLLSDRFSAERPKGSFSTLEIQRTEQGDSAMYLCASSPEDTFLLYEQYFGPGTRLTVT.

The chain couples TRBV25-1 to TRBJ2-7; D not resolved. Trimming left V 5 bases short and J 2 bases short, with 16 bases between. The CDR3 has 15 residues. In germline, CDR1 is MGHDK, CDR2 SYGVNS. This CDR3 is CASSPASSLPYEQYF. The CDR3 DNA is TGTGCCAGCAGTCCGGCCAGTTCCCTCCCCTACGAGCAGTACTTC.

The rearrangement uses TRBV7-2 and TRBJ2-7, with D perhaps TRBD1 or TRBD2 (6 bases each). V lost 3 bases and J lost 1, with 16 bases in between. Germline assignment: CDR1 SGHTA and CDR2 FQGNSA. This CDR3 region has 16 residues. This chain's CDR3 is CASSLQGRSGSYEQYF. As DNA, the CDR3 is TGTGCCAGCAGCTTGCAGGGGAGGTCGGGTTCCTACGAGCAGTACTTC.

In its sample, this clonotype was seen a few times. This rearrangement joins TRBV5-1 to TRBJ2-7, with a weak D call TRBD1 (6 bases). Germline V CDR1 and CDR2: SGHRS, YFSETQ. The CDR3 covers 15 residues. Trimming took 0 bases from V and 2 from J, leaving 12 bases between them. CDR3 amino acids: CASSLVSGAPYEQYF. CDR3 DNA: TGCGCCAGCAGCTTGGTGTCAGGGGCTCCCTACGAGCAGTACTTC.

Only a few counts were recorded for this clonotype. The rearrangement joins TRBV20-1 to TRBJ2-3, with 13 bases identical to TRBD2. V was pared by 5 bases and J by 5 bases, with 4 bases of the junction left unmatched. This CDR3 has 14 amino acids. Per the germline V gene, CDR1 is DFQATT and CDR2 is SNEGSKA (reference sequence). The CDR3 is CSAPGLAGLDTQYF. The DNA for the CDR3 is TGCAGTGCTCCGGGACTAGCGGGGCTAGATACGCAGTATTTT.

CDR3 amino acids: CASSADEGTYNSPLHF. CDR3 bases: TGTGCCAGCAGCGCCGACGAGGGTACCTATAATTCACCCCTCCACTTT. The chain employs TRBV9 and TRBJ1-6; D gene uncertain. V dropped 3 bases and J dropped 2 bases, with 12 bases sitting between them. CDR1 is SGDLS and CDR2 is YYNGEE in the germline V gene. This CDR3 comprises 16 residues.

This clonotype appeared a few times. V and J are TRBV7-9 and TRBJ1-2, with 10 bases aligning to TRBD1. The ends lost 3 bases at V and 6 bases at J; junction bases unmatched: 4. This CDR3 spans 14 amino acids. The germline CDR1 and CDR2 sequences are SEHNR and FQNEAQ (reference sequence). The CDR3 DNA sequence: TGTGCCAGCAGCTTCGGGGGACAGGGGAATGGCTACACCTTC. As protein: CASSFGGQGNGYTF.

This clonotype occurred a few times. The chain carries TRBV2 and TRBJ1-6, with D uncertain. Germline V lookup: CDR1 SNHLY, CDR2 FYNNEI. The CDR3 covers 16 residues. V gave up 4 bases and J gave up 6 bases, with 16 bases separating them. The CDR3 protein is CASSAATIWANSPLHF. DNA for the CDR3: TGTGCCAGCAGTGCTGCGACAATCTGGGCTAATTCACCCCTCCACTTT.

The rearrangement uses TRBV19 and TRBJ2-6; D is perhaps TRBD2 (6 bases). CDR1 is LNHDA and CDR2 is SQIVND in the germline V gene (reference sequence). The CDR3 loop spans 16 amino acids. V was cut by 3 bases and J by 3 bases, with 12 bases left in between. Here the CDR3 reads CASSIRGRYGANVLTF. The CDR3 DNA sequence: TGTGCCAGTAGTATCCGGGGGAGATATGGGGCCAACGTCCTGACTTTC.

This clonotype was counted at least ten times. The chain links TRBV5-6 to TRBJ2-1, with D perhaps matching TRBD2 (7 bases). Trimming left V 2 bases short and J 4 bases short, with 13 bases between. CDR1 is SGHDT and CDR2 is YYEEEE in the germline V gene. The CDR3 extends over 15 amino acids. The CDR3 nucleotides are TGTGCCAGCAGCTTCGGGGGGCGGAGATACAATGAGCAGTTCTTC. Translation: CASSFGGRRYNEQFF.